Sequencing of this T cell receptor (beta chain) was carried out in a study of T-cell reconstitution after alpha-beta-depleted transplantation in children. Overall study findings and caveats: Recipient T cells and thymic progenitors that survived were the source of the high TCRbeta diversity seen at day 60 in some patients. Alpha-beta T cells present about two months after transplant were reported to originate from several hundred expanded graft clones. One year after transplant, T-cell counts and diversity came mostly from newly produced T cells.

This clonotype was picked up many times. Its target is not known. TCRbeta library preparation incorporated unique molecular identifiers. TCRdb re-called the PCR reads through MiXCR, storing one row per CDR3 protein. Here the sample spans several thousand distinct CDR3 sequences, about 10% being singletons. Trimming shortened V by 2 bases and J by 5 bases, and 15 bases separated the two germline ends. CDR1 and CDR2 (germline): MGHRA, YSYEKL. The CDR3 runs to 15 residues. The sample in question was PBMCs, mostly from graft donor cells, obtained 180 days after TCRalphabeta/CD19-depleted stem cell transplant. The receptor's source is a child younger than two who had a stem cell transplant for acute myeloid leukemia, so the T cells may come from the graft donor. This chain connects TRBV4-1 to TRBJ2-5, with D possibly matching TRBD1 (6 bases). CDR3 protein: CASSQNRAPQETQYF. CDR3 DNA: TGCGCCAGCAGCCAAAACAGGGCTCCTCAGGAGACCCAGTACTTC.